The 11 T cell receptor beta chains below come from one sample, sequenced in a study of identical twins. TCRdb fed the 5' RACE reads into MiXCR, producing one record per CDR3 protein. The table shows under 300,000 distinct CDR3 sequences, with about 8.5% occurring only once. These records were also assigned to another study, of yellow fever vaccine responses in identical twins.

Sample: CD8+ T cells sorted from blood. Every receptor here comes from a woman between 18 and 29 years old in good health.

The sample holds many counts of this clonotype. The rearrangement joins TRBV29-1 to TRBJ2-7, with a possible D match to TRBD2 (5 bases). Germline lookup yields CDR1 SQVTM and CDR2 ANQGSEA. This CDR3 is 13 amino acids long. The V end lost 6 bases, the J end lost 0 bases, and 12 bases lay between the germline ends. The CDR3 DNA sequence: TGCAGCGTACTTAGCGACCACTCCTACGAGCAGTACTTC. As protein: CSVLSDHSYEQYF.

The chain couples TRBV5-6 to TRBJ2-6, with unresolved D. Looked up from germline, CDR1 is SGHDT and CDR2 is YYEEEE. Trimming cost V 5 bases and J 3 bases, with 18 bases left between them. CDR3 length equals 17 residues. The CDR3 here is CASSKGPRLNGANVLTF. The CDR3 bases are TGTGCCAGCAGTAAAGGGCCTCGCTTGAATGGGGCCAACGTCCTGACTTTC.

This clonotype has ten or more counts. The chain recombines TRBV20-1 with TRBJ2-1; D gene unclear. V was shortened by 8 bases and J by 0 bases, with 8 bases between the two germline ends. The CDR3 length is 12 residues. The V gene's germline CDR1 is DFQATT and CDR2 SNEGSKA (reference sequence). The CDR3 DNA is TGCAGTCCTCGGCCCTCCTACAATGAGCAGTTCTTC. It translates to CSPRPSYNEQFF.

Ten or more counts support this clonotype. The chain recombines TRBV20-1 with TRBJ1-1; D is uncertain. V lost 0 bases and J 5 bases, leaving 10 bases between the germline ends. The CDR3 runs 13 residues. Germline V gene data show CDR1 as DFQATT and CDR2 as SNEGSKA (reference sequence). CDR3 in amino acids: CSARDLRGTEAFF. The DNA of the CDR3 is TGCAGTGCTAGAGATCTGCGTGGAACTGAAGCTTTCTTT.

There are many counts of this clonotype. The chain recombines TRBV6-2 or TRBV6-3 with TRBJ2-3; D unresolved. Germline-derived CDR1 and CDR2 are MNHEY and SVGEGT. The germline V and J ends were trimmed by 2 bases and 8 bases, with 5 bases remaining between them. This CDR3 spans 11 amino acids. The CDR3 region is CASSYSITQYF. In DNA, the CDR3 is TGTGCCAGCAGTTACAGCATTACGCAGTATTTT.

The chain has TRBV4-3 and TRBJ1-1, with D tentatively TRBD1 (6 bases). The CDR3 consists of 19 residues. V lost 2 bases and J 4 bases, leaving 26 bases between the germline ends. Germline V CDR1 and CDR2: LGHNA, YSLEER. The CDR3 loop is CASSQSVRGAHTYATEAFF. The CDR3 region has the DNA TGCGCCAGCAGCCAATCCGTCCGGGGGGCGCACACCTACGCCACTGAAGCTTTCTTT.

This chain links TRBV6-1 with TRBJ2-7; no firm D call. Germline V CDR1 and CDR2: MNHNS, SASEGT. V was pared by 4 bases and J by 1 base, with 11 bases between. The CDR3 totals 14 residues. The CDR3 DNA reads TGTGCCAGCAGTGCTTTGGGCCTATCCTACGAGCAGTACTTC. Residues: CASSALGLSYEQYF.

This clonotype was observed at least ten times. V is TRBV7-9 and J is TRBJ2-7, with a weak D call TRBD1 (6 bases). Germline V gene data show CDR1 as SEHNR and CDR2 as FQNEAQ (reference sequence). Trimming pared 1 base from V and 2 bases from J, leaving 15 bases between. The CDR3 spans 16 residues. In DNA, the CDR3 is TGTGCCAGCAGCTTAGAGCACAACCGGGACACCTACGAGCAGTACTTC. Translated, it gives CASSLEHNRDTYEQYF.

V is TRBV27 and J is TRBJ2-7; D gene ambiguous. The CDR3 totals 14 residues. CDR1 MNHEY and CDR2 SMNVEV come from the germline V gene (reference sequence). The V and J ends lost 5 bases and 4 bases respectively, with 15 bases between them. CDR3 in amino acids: CASSLTSSSYEQYF. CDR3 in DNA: TGTGCCAGCAGTCTAACCTCGAGCTCATACGAGCAGTACTTC.

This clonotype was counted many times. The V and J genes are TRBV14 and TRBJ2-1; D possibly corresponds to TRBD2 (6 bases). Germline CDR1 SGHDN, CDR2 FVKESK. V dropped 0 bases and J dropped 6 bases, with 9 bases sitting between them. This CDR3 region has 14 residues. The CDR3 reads CASSQEPTSNEQFF. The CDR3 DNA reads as TGTGCCAGCAGCCAAGAGCCGACTAGCAATGAGCAGTTCTTC.

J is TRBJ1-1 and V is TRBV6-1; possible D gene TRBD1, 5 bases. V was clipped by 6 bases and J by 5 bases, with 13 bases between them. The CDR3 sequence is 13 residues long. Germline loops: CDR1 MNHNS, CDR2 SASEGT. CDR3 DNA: TGTGCCAGCAGAGGGGCCGTTGGGACTGAAGCTTTCTTT. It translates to CASRGAVGTEAFF.